This T cell receptor (beta chain) stems from a study of cytomegalovirus exposure and HLA in healthy donors. Study context: Inside one of the first data releases sat about 85 million unique TCRs taken from HLA-typed donors. Study-wide findings and caveats: When a later analysis compared HLA-associated TCR beta chains with equally common others, the HLA-associated chains turned out to be more clonally expanded and to have lower generation probabilities.

As regards this clone: Its antigen is not known.

PCR employed 60 Vbeta and 13 Jbeta primers. Libraries were prepared by immunoSEQ multiplex PCR; TCRdb keeps only in-frame clonotypes and omits some of them. This listing includes roughly 120,000 clones. Source material: PBMCs. This TCR came from a man aged 18 to 30 in good health and CMV-seronegative.

CDR3 nucleotide sequence: TGTGCCAGCAGCTTACACAGGGGCGGTACTAACACTGAAGCTTTCTTT. Translated: CASSLHRGGTNTEAFF. The V gene is TRBV11-3, the J gene TRBJ1-1; 7 bases are shared with TRBD1. V shed 2 bases, J shed 2 bases, and the junction held 8 bases outside the gene matches. Germline assignment: CDR1 SGHNT and CDR2 YENEEA. This CDR3 region has 16 residues.